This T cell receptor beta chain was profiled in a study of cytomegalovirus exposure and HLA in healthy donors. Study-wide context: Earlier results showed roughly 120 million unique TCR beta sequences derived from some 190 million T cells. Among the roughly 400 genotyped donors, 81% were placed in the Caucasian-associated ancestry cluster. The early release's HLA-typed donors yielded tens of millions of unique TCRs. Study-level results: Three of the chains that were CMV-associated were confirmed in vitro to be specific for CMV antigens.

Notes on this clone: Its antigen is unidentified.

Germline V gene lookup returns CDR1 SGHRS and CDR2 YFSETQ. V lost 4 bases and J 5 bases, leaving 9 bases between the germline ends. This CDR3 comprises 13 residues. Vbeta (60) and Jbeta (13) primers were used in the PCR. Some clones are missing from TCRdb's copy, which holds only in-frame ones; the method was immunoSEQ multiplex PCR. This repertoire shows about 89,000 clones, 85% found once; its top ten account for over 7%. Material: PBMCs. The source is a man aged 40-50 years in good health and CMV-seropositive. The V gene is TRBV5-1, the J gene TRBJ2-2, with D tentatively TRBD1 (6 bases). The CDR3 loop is CASSNTGTGELFF. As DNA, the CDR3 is TGCGCCAGCAGCAATACAGGGACCGGGGAGCTGTTTTTT.